The rows below give T cell receptor beta chains drawn from one sample of a study of Ad26.COV2.S vaccination and SARS-CoV-2 variants. The table came from immunoSEQ multiplex PCR; TCRdb's copy has only in-frame clones and leaves some out. Of 380,000 or so clones listed, roughly 89% are singletons. The sample here was peripheral blood, taken in a trial of Ad26.COV2.S vaccine versus placebo. The receptors stem from a person between 18 and 65 years old who received the Ad26.COV2.S COVID-19 vaccine or a placebo. Each CDR3 is given with its conserved first and last residue. D genes are given only for firm matches. Clone size, where shown, is once, few, many, or a class for clones that have expanded.

TRBV5-6	-	TRBJ1-1	-	TGTGCCAGCAGTCCAACTACCCGGGCCCGCGAAGCTTTCTTT	CASSPTTRAREAFF
TRBV6-5	few	TRBJ1-2	TRBD1	TGTGCCAGCAGTTACTCGACAGGGTATCACTACACCTTC	CASSYSTGYHYTF
TRBV7-2	-	TRBJ2-7	TRBD1	TGTGCCAGCAGCTCGACCCGACAGGGCTACGAGCAGTACTTC	CASSSTRQGYEQYF
TRBV19	few	TRBJ1-2	-	TGTGCCAGTAGTGTGAGGACCGAGTATGGCTACACCTTC	CASSVRTEYGYTF
TRBV25-1	-	TRBJ2-7	-	TGTGCCAGCAGGGGCGCTGCCGACTACGAGCAGTACTTC	CASRGAADYEQYF
TRBV28	-	TRBJ2-1	TRBD2	TGTGCCAGCAGTTCGACTCTAGCGGGAGGTTCCTACAATGAGCAGTTCTTC	CASSSTLAGGSYNEQFF
TRBV5-5	-	TRBJ1-3	-	TGTGCCAGCAGCTTGTCCCCAACCCTCCTACCAGCTGGAAACACCATATATTTT	CASSLSPTLLPAGNTIYF
TRBV4-1	once	TRBJ2-1	TRBD2	TGCGCCAGCAGCCACCCGGGGACTAGCGGGAGGGCCGCCTACAATGAGCAGTTCTTC	CASSHPGTSGRAAYNEQFF
TRBV11-3	-	TRBJ1-1	-	TGTGCCAGCAGCCGGGCAGGGGACACTGAAGCTTTCTTT	CASSRAGDTEAFF
TRBV6-4	-	TRBJ1-6	-	TGTGCCAGCAGTGTCTCCTCCTATAATTCACCCCTCCACTTT	CASSVSSYNSPLHF
TRBV27	few	TRBJ2-1	TRBD2	TGTGCCAGCAGTTTATTCGCGGGAGGGTCTTACAATGAGCAGTTCTTC	CASSLFAGGSYNEQFF
TRBV7-9	-	TRBJ2-1	TRBD1	TGTGCCAGCAGCCGTATTACCGGGACAGGGTTTGACAATGAGCAGTTCTTC	CASSRITGTGFDNEQFF
TRBV7-8	-	TRBJ2-7	-	TGTGCCAGCAGCTTAGCTGACGAGCAGTACTTC	CASSLADEQYF
TRBV3-1/TRBV3-2	-	TRBJ1-6	-	TGTGCCAGCAGCCAGACCACCCCGGGGGCTTGGGATTCACCCCTCCACTTT	CASSQTTPGAWDSPLHF
TRBV9	-	TRBJ1-4	-	TGTGCCAGCAGCGTACAGCCAGGGGCTAATGAAAAACTGTTTTTT	CASSVQPGANEKLFF
TRBV6-1	-	TRBJ1-4	-	TGTGCCAGCAGTGAGGTGCGGGGGGCTAATGAAAAACTGTTTTTT	CASSEVRGANEKLFF
TRBV5-1	-	TRBJ2-2	TRBD1	TGCGCCAGCAGCTTGGACAGGGGGCGATACACCGGGGAGCTGTTTTTT	CASSLDRGRYTGELFF
TRBV5-1	-	TRBJ1-3	-	TGCGCCAGCAGCCTAGACCGCTTCTCTGGAAACACCATATATTTT	CASSLDRFSGNTIYF
TRBV11-2	-	TRBJ1-2	-	TGTGCCAGCAGCCCGAACAGGGAGGCTAACTATGGCTACACCTTC	CASSPNREANYGYTF
TRBV5-6	few	TRBJ1-4	-	TGTGCCAGCAGCTTGTGGGGCGGAAGATATGAAAAACTGTTTTTT	CASSLWGGRYEKLFF
TRBV7-8	-	TRBJ1-4	-	TGTGCCAGCAGCTTAGCAGGGGCGGATGAAAAACTGTTTTTT	CASSLAGADEKLFF
TRBV29-1	-	TRBJ1-2	-	TGCAGCGTTGAAGTTCAGGGGTCCTATGGCTACACCTTC	CSVEVQGSYGYTF